The T cell receptor beta chain described here comes from a study of radiation and T cells in renal cell carcinoma. Study at large: Nephrectomy followed 15 Gy stereotactic body radiation by 4 weeks.

Overall study findings and caveats: From baseline, blood top tumor clonotypes peaked at 2 weeks post-radiation. Baseline intratumoral clonotype presence is unknown without pretreatment biopsies.

Time point specified: baseline pretreatment blood. Treatment indicated: 15 Gy SBRT to primary tumor, nephrectomy 4 weeks later. Clear cell pathology was present in this patient's renal cell carcinoma. On this clone: Its antigen is currently unknown.

Repertoires were generated with immunoSEQ multiplex PCR, while TCRdb's copy carries only in-frame clones and drops some. Here the sample spans approximately 120,000 clones, around 83% being singletons. The receptor's source is a woman between 55 and 75 years old with renal cell carcinoma. The sequencing used blood, collected from a patient whose treatment included radiotherapy and nephrectomy.

The CDR3 region is CASSEGVDSGVYEQYF. CDR3 nucleotides: TGTGCCAGCAGCGAAGGGGTGGATAGCGGGGTCTACGAGCAGTACTTC. The gene calls are TRBV7-2 and TRBJ2-7; 8 nucleotides line up with TRBD2. CDR3 length: 16 residues. Germline V lookup: CDR1 SGHTA, CDR2 FQGNSA. With V trimmed by 5 bases and J by 3 bases, 12 bases remained unmatched.